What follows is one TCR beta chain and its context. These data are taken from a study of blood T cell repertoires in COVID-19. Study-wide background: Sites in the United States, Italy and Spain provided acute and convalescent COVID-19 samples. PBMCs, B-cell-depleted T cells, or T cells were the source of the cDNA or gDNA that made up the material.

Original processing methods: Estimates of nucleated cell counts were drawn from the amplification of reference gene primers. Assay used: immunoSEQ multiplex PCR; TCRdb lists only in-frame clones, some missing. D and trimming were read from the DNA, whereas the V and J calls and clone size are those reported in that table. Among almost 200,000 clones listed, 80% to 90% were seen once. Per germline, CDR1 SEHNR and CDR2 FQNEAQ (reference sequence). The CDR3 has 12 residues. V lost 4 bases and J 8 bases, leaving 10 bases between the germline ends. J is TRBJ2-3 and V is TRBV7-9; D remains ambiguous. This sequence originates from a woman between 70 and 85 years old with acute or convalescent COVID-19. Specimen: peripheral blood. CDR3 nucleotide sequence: TGTGCCAGCAGCTCGATCACACGTACGCAGTATTTT. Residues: CASSSITRTQYF.